This T cell receptor beta chain originates from a study of long-term antiretroviral therapy in people with HIV. Study-wide results and limits: Diversity rose after ART but stayed below transplant donor controls. From the mid-2000s to the late 2010s, blood was obtained, possibly while participants received older ART regimens.

Researchers secured at least one pre-ART and at least two post-ART PBMC samples from each donor. Going into DNA extraction, samples held 1-10 million cryopreserved PBMC. Trimming stripped 4 bases from V and 10 bases from J, with 17 bases between. The CDR3 is 14 residues long. The V gene's germline CDR1 is MNHEY and CDR2 SVGAGI. Researchers ran immunoSEQ v3.0 at survey level. Profiling relied on immunoSEQ multiplex PCR, and the TCRdb table lists in-frame clones only, not all of them. Among about 23,000 clones, about 81% were seen once, and the ten largest hold roughly 7%. In regard to this clone: The antigen is undetermined.

The sequencing used unsorted PBMCs, collected 1.5 years after starting antiretroviral therapy. The clonotype was recovered from a man aged 30 to 45 with HIV. The chain recombines TRBV6-5 with TRBJ2-1; D call uncertain. Here the CDR3 DNA reads TGTGCCAGCAGTTTGGGGTCAGCCCCTCAGGAGCAGTTCTTC. It specifies CASSLGSAPQEQFF.